This TCR beta chain stems from a study of blood T cell repertoires in COVID-19. In the study overall: Samples taken during acute and convalescent COVID-19 were collected in the United States, Italy and Spain.

The method was immunoSEQ multiplex PCR; TCRdb's version includes in-frame clones alone and lacks a portion of them. The table includes 65,000 to 90,000 clones, about nine tenths detected once. Germline lookup yields CDR1 SQVTM and CDR2 ANQGSEA. The CDR3 consists of 13 residues. This sequence originates from a woman of 80 years or more with acute or convalescent COVID-19. Sequenced: peripheral blood. This chain joins TRBV29-1 and TRBJ1-5; TRBD1 matches at 7 bases. The CDR3 protein is CNCKGARNQPQHF. Written as DNA, the CDR3 is TGCAACTGCAAGGGGGCGCGGAATCAGCCCCAGCATTTT.